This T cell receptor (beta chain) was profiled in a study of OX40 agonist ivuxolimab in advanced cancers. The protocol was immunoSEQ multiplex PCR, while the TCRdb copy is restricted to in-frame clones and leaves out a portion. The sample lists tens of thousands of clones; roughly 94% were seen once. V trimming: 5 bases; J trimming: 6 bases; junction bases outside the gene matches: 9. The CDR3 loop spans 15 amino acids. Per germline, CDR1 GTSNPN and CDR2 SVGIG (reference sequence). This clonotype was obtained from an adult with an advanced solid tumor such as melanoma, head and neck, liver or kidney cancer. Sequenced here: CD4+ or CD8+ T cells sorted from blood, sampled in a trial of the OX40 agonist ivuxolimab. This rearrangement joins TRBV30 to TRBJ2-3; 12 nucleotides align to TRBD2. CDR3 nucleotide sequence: TGTGCCTGGCAAGCGACTAGCGGGGGAGGGGATACGCAGTATTTT. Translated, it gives CAWQATSGGGDTQYF.